This TCR beta chain was found in a study of OX40 agonist ivuxolimab in advanced cancers. Study as a whole: It was ivuxolimab, an agonistic anti-OX40 (CD134) antibody, that patients were treated with. Prior therapy, whether anti-PD-1, anti-PD-L1 or anti-CTLA-4, was allowed, and 40% had some. The study reported partial responses in three patients: one hepatocellular carcinoma, two cutaneous melanoma.

Assay used: immunoSEQ multiplex PCR; TCRdb lists only in-frame clones, some missing. The data contain roughly 1,800 clones, roughly 80% of them seen just once; the ten biggest clones take up roughly a third. The CDR3 runs 13 residues. Trimming stripped 3 bases from V and 4 bases from J, with 10 bases between. In regard to this clone: Its target is not known.

Study conclusions and caveats: The antigens recognized by the expanded peripheral T cells, that is their antigen specificity, were not determined.

Sample: CD4+ or CD8+ T cells sorted from blood, taken in a trial of the OX40 agonist ivuxolimab. This chain joins TRBV5-7 and TRBJ1-2, with a possible D match to TRBD1 (6 bases). TRBV5-7 is noted as an ORF with a role that remains uncertain. The receptor comes from an adult with an advanced solid tumor such as melanoma, head and neck, liver or kidney cancer. CDR3 amino acids: CASSSGQSYGYTF. CDR3 DNA sequence: TGTGCCAGCAGCTCCGGACAGAGCTATGGCTACACCTTC.